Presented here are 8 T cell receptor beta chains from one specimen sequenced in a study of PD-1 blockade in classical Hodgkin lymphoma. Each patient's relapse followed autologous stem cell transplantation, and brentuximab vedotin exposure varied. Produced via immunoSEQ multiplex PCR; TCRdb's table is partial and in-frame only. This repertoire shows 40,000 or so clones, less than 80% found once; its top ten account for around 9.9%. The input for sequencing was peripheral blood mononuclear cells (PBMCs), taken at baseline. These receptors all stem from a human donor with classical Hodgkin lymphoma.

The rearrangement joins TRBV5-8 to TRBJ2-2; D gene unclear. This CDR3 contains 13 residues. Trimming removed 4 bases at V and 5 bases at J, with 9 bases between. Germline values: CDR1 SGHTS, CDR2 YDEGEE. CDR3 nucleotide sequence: TGTGCCAGCAGCATTTGGGTAACCGGGGAGCTGTTTTTT. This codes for CASSIWVTGELFF.

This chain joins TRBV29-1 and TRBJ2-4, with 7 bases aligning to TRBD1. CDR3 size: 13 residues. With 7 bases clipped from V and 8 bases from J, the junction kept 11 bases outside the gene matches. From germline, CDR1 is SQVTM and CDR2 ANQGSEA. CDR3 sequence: CSAADRALDIQYF. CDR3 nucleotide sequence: TGCAGCGCGGCCGACAGGGCATTGGACATTCAGTACTTC.

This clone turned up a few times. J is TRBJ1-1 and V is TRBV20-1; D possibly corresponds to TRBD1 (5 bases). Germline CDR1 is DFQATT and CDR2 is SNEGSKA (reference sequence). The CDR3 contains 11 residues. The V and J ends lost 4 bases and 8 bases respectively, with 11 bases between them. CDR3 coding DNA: TGCAGTGCTATCGGGACGGACGAAGCTTTCTTT. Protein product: CSAIGTDEAFF.

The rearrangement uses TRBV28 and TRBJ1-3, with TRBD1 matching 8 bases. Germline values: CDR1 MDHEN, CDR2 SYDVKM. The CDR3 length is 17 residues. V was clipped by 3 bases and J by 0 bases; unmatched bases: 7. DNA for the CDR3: TGTGCCAGCAGTTTCCTCGGGACAGGAGTCTCTGGAAACACCATATATTTT. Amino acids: CASSFLGTGVSGNTIYF.

CDR3 nucleotide sequence: TGTGCCAGCAGTGCGAAGCGGGAGAACGAGCAGTACTTC. Protein: CASSAKRENEQYF. The V call is TRBV2, the J call TRBJ2-7; 8 nucleotides match TRBD2. This CDR3 contains 13 residues. V lost 4 bases, J lost 5 bases, and 4 bases stayed unmatched. CDR1 SNHLY and CDR2 FYNNEI come from the germline V gene.

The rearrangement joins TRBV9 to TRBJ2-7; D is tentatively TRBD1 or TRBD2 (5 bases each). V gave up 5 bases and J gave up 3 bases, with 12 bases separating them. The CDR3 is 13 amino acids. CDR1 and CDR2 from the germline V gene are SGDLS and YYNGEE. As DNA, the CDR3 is TGTGCCAGCAGTGAGGGGCCACTCTACGAGCAGTACTTC. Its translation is CASSEGPLYEQYF.

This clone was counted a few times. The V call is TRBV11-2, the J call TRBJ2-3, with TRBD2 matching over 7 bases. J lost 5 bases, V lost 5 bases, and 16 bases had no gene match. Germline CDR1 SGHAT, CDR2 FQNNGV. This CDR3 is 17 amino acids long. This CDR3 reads CASSPGQWRESIDTQYF. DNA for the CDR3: TGTGCCAGCAGCCCCGGGCAGTGGCGGGAGAGTATAGATACGCAGTATTTT.

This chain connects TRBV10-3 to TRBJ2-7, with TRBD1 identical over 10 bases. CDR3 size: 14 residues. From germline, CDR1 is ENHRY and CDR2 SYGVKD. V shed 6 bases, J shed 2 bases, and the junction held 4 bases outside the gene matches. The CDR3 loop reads CAISGTGVTYEQYF. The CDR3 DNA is TGTGCCATCAGCGGGACAGGGGTCACCTACGAGCAGTACTTC.